One sample yielded the 2 T cell receptor beta chains listed below, sequenced in a study of CD8+CD57+ T cells in acquired aplastic anemia. Patients included in sequencing had previously demonstrated CD8+CD57+ cell expansion by flow cytometry. TCR beta VDJ combinations and CDR3 sequences were profiled from genomic DNA. Via MiXCR, TCRdb re-called the reads, giving one row per CDR3 protein. The sample lists about 40,000 distinct CDR3 sequences; about 63% were seen once. Source material: sorted CD4+, CD8+, or CD8+CD57+ T cells (not recorded which) from PBMCs. The source is a human donor with aplastic anemia.

This rearrangement joins TRBV3-1 to TRBJ1-1; D gene unclear. The germline gives CDR1 LGHDT, CDR2 YNNKEL (reference sequence). V dropped 1 base and J dropped 0 bases, with 18 bases sitting between them. The CDR3 covers 18 residues. CDR3 sequence (DNA): TGTGCCAGCAGCCAAGGACGTTCCTGGCTTCCTGTGAACACTGAAGCTTTCTTT. This codes for CASSQGRSWLPVNTEAFF.

The V and J genes are TRBV19 and TRBJ1-3, with unresolved D. Germline CDR1 is LNHDA and CDR2 is SQIVND (reference sequence). V lost 7 bases to trimming and J lost 0 bases, with 10 bases between them. The CDR3 contains 14 residues. This CDR3 is CASTLAGSGNTIYF. Written as DNA, the CDR3 is TGTGCCAGTACCCTGGCCGGCTCTGGAAACACCATATATTTT.